One T cell receptor beta chain is described in this entry. Clones were sequenced by immunoSEQ multiplex PCR, and TCRdb holds only the in-frame ones, with some missing. The sample records roughly 99,000 clones, 75% to 90% being singletons. V trimming: 1 base; J trimming: 4 bases; junction bases outside the gene matches: 12. CDR1 and CDR2 from the germline V gene are SGHTA and FQGNSA. CDR3 length: 18 residues. This specimen comes from a study of T cell responses to AZD1222 COVID-19 vaccine. V usage is TRBV7-2 and J usage is TRBJ2-5; 10 bases match TRBD1. Sequencing was performed on peripheral blood, taken on day 0 of AZD1222 vaccination. The receptor's source is an adult in good health. The CDR3 region has the DNA TGTGCCAGCAGCTTAGTAGGATCCCGACAGGGGGCTATAGAGACCCAGTACTTC. Translation gives CASSLVGSRQGAIETQYF.